The 20 T cell receptor beta chains listed next were all sequenced from one sample in a study of cytomegalovirus exposure and HLA in healthy donors. PCR was performed using 60 Vbeta and 13 Jbeta primers. Clones were sequenced by immunoSEQ multiplex PCR, and TCRdb holds only the in-frame ones, with some missing. In the table there are around 150,000 clones, 75% of which are singletons. Sequenced input: PBMCs. Source of these receptors: a man aged 18 to 29 in good health and CMV-seropositive.

The rearrangement joins TRBV7-8 to TRBJ2-7; TRBD1 is a possible D gene (5 bases). Germline V gene data show CDR1 as SGHVS and CDR2 as FQNEAQ. V lost 6 bases, J lost 7 bases, and 16 bases lay in between. This CDR3 has 13 residues. The CDR3 spells CASSYGAGREQYF. CDR3 sequence (DNA): TGTGCCAGCAGTTATGGGGCAGGTCGGGAGCAGTACTTC.

The chain has TRBV18 and TRBJ1-6; 9 nucleotides match TRBD1. Trimming at V came to 3 bases and at J to 7 bases, leaving 13 bases not matched to a gene. The CDR3 totals 18 residues. CDR1 and CDR2 from the germline V gene are KGHSH and LQKENI. CDR3 in amino acids: CASSPTRDGTGSNSPLHF. The CDR3 DNA sequence: TGTGCCAGCTCACCTACCCGTGACGGGACAGGGTCGAATTCACCCCTCCACTTT. The whole variable domain, filled in from reference TRBV18 and TRBJ1-6, reads NAGVMQNPRHLVRRRGQEARLRCSPMKGHSHVYWYRQLPEEGLKFMVYLQKENIIDESGMPKERFSAEFPKEGPSILRIQQVVRGDSAAYFCASSPTRDGTGSNSPLHFGNGTRLTVT.

The rearrangement joins TRBV7-9 to TRBJ2-2; 9 positions agree with TRBD2. The V segment lost 5 bases and the J segment 4 bases; nucleotides outside the gene matches: 8. In germline, CDR1 is SEHNR, CDR2 FQNEAQ (reference sequence). This CDR3 spans 16 amino acids. The DNA of the CDR3 is TGTGCCAGCAGCGGCGGACTAGCGTCCCGCACCGGGGAGCTGTTTTTT. It translates to CASSGGLASRTGELFF.

The gene calls are TRBV4-2 and TRBJ1-4; D not certain. Per germline, CDR1 LGHNA and CDR2 YNFKEQ. This CDR3 is built from 18 residues. Trimming left V 2 bases short and J 10 bases short, with 26 bases between. Here the CDR3 DNA reads TGTGCCAGCAGCCAACCCGAAACGGCTCGGGGAAGTAGGGTAAAACTGTTTTTT. Its protein is CASSQPETARGSRVKLFF.

The chain combines TRBV29-1 with TRBJ1-2, with D uncertain. The length of the CDR3 is 14 residues. Germline lookup yields CDR1 SQVTM and CDR2 ANQGSEA. The ends were cut back, 6 bases at V and 0 bases at J, with 14 bases in the middle. DNA for the CDR3: TGCAGCGTCGCTACAGTTGCTGCTAACTATGGCTACACCTTC. Amino acid sequence: CSVATVAANYGYTF.

The chain couples TRBV5-1 to TRBJ2-7; 11 bases agree with TRBD2. This CDR3 contains 15 residues. CDR1 and CDR2 from the germline V gene are SGHRS and YFSETQ. J lost 3 bases, V lost 3 bases, and 5 bases had no gene match. The CDR3 protein is CASSYRLAGNYEQYF. CDR3 sequence (DNA): TGCGCCAGCAGCTACCGACTAGCGGGGAACTACGAGCAGTACTTC.

This CDR3 is CASSEAQEGPTGELFF. In DNA, the CDR3 is TGTGCCAGCAGTGAAGCGCAGGAGGGGCCCACCGGGGAGCTGTTTTTT. The chain is built from TRBV6-1 and TRBJ2-2; D is perhaps TRBD2 (6 bases). Germline-derived CDR1 and CDR2 are MNHNS and SASEGT. V gave up 0 bases and J gave up 4 bases, with 12 bases separating them. CDR3 length: 16 residues.

The V gene is TRBV5-1, the J gene TRBJ2-5; 11 bases map to TRBD2. After removal of 0 bases from V and 4 bases from J, the junction contained 5 bases not matched to a gene. This CDR3 comprises 16 residues. The germline V gene encodes CDR1 SGHRS and CDR2 YFSETQ. Here the CDR3 DNA reads TGCGCCAGCAGCTTGGTTAGCGGGAGGGGTGGAGAGACCCAGTACTTC. Translation gives CASSLVSGRGGETQYF.

V usage is TRBV5-1 and J usage is TRBJ2-5, with D unresolved. The CDR3 consists of 11 residues. Trimming cost V 7 bases and J 9 bases, with 13 bases left between them. Germline lookup yields CDR1 SGHRS and CDR2 YFSETQ. The CDR3 loop is CASGPQRPQYF. In nucleotides, the CDR3 is TGCGCCAGCGGTCCACAGAGACCCCAGTACTTC.

The genes are TRBV7-2 and TRBJ1-4; 8 bases line up with TRBD1. Germline values: CDR1 SGHTA, CDR2 FQGNSA. V dropped 4 bases and J dropped 5; count of bases not matched to a gene: 6. This CDR3 spans 15 amino acids. The CDR3 sequence is CASSYRTGPNEKLFF. In DNA, the CDR3 is TGTGCCAGCAGCTATCGGACAGGGCCAAATGAAAAACTGTTTTTT.

This clone was seen only a few times. The V call is TRBV6-1, the J call TRBJ2-7; 9 bases align to TRBD2. From germline, CDR1 is MNHNS and CDR2 SASEGT. Germline trimming cut 6 bases from V and 2 bases from J; bases unmatched to any gene: 8. CDR3 length: 15 residues. CDR3 loop: CASRETSGLTYEQYF. CDR3 nucleotide sequence: TGTGCCAGCAGAGAGACTAGCGGACTAACCTACGAGCAGTACTTC.

V is TRBV30 and J is TRBJ2-3, with D hard to call. Trimming took off 0 bases at V and 6 bases at J, with 13 bases between the two ends. Germline CDR1 GTSNPN, CDR2 SVGIG (reference sequence). The CDR3 consists of 14 residues. CDR3 protein: CAWSVGTYRDTQYF. The CDR3 nucleotides read TGTGCCTGGAGTGTCGGTACTTACCGGGATACGCAGTATTTT.

This chain links TRBV27 with TRBJ2-2, with a tentative D call TRBD2 (5 bases). Germline V gene data show CDR1 as MNHEY and CDR2 as SMNVEV (reference sequence). The CDR3 totals 15 residues. With 7 bases removed from V and 5 bases from J, the gap between germline ends came to 17 bases. The CDR3 loop is CASTPRGERTGELFF. The CDR3 region has the DNA TGTGCCAGCACCCCACGGGGAGAACGAACCGGGGAGCTGTTTTTT.

V gene TRBV6-5 combines with J gene TRBJ1-1, with D hard to call. CDR3 length: 13 residues. Germline-derived CDR1 and CDR2 are MNHEY and SVGAGI. V shed 2 bases and J shed 3 bases, with 7 bases lying between them. Here the CDR3 reads CASSYVQYTEAFF. In nucleotides, the CDR3 is TGTGCCAGCAGTTACGTCCAGTACACTGAAGCTTTCTTT.

The rearrangement joins TRBV6-4 to TRBJ1-1; D is unclear. The germline gives CDR1 MRHNA, CDR2 SNTAGT. V lost 6 bases, J lost 5 bases, and 16 bases lay in between. The CDR3 covers 14 residues. The CDR3 loop is CASRVVGAATEAFF. The DNA for the CDR3 is TGTGCCAGCAGGGTAGTGGGAGCAGCGACTGAAGCTTTCTTT.

The rearrangement uses TRBV7-2 and TRBJ2-7, with D possibly TRBD1 on 6 matching bases. The germline gives CDR1 SGHTA, CDR2 FQGNSA. The CDR3 is made up of 13 amino acids. V lost 5 bases and J lost 4, with 12 bases in between. This chain's CDR3 is CASSLDSRYEQYF. The CDR3 nucleotides are TGTGCCAGCAGCCTGGACAGCAGATACGAGCAGTACTTC.

This chain joins TRBV6-6 and TRBJ2-7; TRBD2 matches 15 bases. This CDR3 comprises 14 residues. The V segment lost 5 bases and the J segment 4 bases; nucleotides outside the gene matches: 0. Per germline, CDR1 MNHNY and CDR2 SVGAGI (reference sequence). This chain's CDR3 is CASSGTSGGYEQYF. The CDR3 nucleotides are TGTGCCAGCAGTGGGACTAGCGGGGGGTACGAGCAGTACTTC.

V and J are TRBV5-5 and TRBJ1-2, with D maybe TRBD1 (6 bases). Germline loops: CDR1 SGHKS, CDR2 YYEKEE (reference sequence). V dropped 0 bases and J dropped 0 bases, with 9 bases sitting between them. This CDR3 region has 15 residues. For the CDR3, the DNA is TGTGCCAGCAGCTTGGGGGACACCTCTAACTATGGCTACACCTTC. Translation: CASSLGDTSNYGYTF.

With regard to this clone: One junction end disagrees with the germline gene, perhaps due to a read error. The chain uses TRBV7-7 and TRBJ2-2; a possible D gene is TRBD2 (5 bases). Germline V lookup: CDR1 SSHAT, CDR2 FNYEAQ (reference sequence). The CDR3 runs 17 residues. The CDR3 DNA sequence: TGTGCTAGCAGCTTAGTAGCGACACCCGATAACACCGGGGAGCTGTTTTTT. Its protein is CASSLVATPDNTGELFF.

The rearrangement uses TRBV2 and TRBJ2-1; 9 bases match TRBD2. From germline, CDR1 is SNHLY and CDR2 FYNNEI. V was clipped by 7 bases and J by 8 bases; unmatched bases: 12. The CDR3 runs 15 residues. As DNA, the CDR3 is TGTGCCAGCAACCAGCTAGCGGGACGCATCGATGAGCAGTTCTTC. Encoded protein: CASNQLAGRIDEQFF.